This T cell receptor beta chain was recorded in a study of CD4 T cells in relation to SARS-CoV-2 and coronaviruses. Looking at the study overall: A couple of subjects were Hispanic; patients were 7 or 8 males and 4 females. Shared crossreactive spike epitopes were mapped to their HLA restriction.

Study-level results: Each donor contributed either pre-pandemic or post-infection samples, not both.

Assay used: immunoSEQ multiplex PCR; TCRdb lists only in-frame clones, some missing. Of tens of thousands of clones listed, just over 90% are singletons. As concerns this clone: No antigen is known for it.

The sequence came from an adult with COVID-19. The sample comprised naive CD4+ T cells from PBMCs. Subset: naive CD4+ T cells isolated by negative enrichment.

The CDR3 sequence: CASSEAQIYGYTF. The CDR3 region has the DNA TGTGCCAGCAGTGAGGCACAGATCTATGGCTACACCTTC. V and J are TRBV28 and TRBJ1-2; D is undetermined. Germline V CDR1 and CDR2: MDHEN, SYDVKM. Trimming removed 5 bases from V and 4 bases from J, with 11 bases in between. CDR3 length: 13 amino acids.